This T cell receptor (beta chain) was captured in a study of blood T cell repertoires in COVID-19. Study background: The United States, Italy and Spain provided the acute and convalescent COVID-19 samples. T cells, B-cell-depleted T cells, or PBMCs provided the cDNA or gDNA that served as material.

V dropped 3 bases and J dropped 0; count of bases not matched to a gene: 4. The CDR3 is 16 residues long. Germline CDR1 reads ENHRY; CDR2 reads SYGVKD. Original methodology: Reference gene primers were amplified, and this amplification served to estimate nucleated cell counts. Produced via immunoSEQ multiplex PCR; TCRdb's table is partial and in-frame only. Clone size and V and J calls were adopted from that table, with D and trimming inferred from the DNA. Of under 350,000 clones listed, around 89% were seen once; the top ten hold about 5%. The sequenced sample consisted of peripheral blood. The source is a man in his forties or fifties with acute or convalescent COVID-19. The chain combines TRBV10-3 with TRBJ1-3; 8 bases fit TRBD1. The DNA for the CDR3 is TGTGCCATCAGTGAAGGCGGACAGGGCTCTGGAAACACCATATATTTT. This codes for CAISEGGQGSGNTIYF.